Following are 25 T cell receptor beta chains from one sample sequenced in a study of cytotoxic CD8 clonotypes in ibrutinib-treated CLL. Some clones are missing from TCRdb's copy, which holds only in-frame ones; the method was immunoSEQ multiplex PCR. This table holds some 150,000 clones, 60% to 80% found once. The source was PBMCs, collected after 12 months of ibrutinib treatment. Receptors were obtained from a human donor with chronic lymphocytic leukemia.

This clone was counted between two and nine times. V and J are TRBV4-2 and TRBJ1-1; perhaps TRBD1 as D (5 bases). Germline CDR1 reads LGHNA; CDR2 reads YNFKEQ. The CDR3 has 16 residues. V gave up 0 bases and J gave up 7 bases, with 18 bases separating them. The chain's CDR3 is CASSQDNREGNGEAFF. The CDR3, as DNA: TGTGCCAGCAGCCAAGATAATCGAGAGGGGAACGGTGAAGCTTTCTTT.

The rearrangement joins TRBV18 to TRBJ1-1; D might be TRBD1 (5 bases). The CDR3 sequence is 15 residues long. V lost 5 bases to trimming and J lost 4 bases, with 17 bases between them. CDR1 KGHSH and CDR2 LQKENI come from the germline V gene. Here the CDR3 reads CASSSTGLDGTEAFF. CDR3 sequence (DNA): TGTGCCAGCTCATCTACAGGACTAGACGGCACTGAAGCTTTCTTT.

This clone occurred a few times. The chain uses TRBV28 and TRBJ2-7, with a possible D match to TRBD1 (5 bases). The CDR3 runs 15 residues. Germline lookup yields CDR1 MDHEN and CDR2 SYDVKM. The V end was cut by 5 bases, the J end by 0 bases, with 14 bases between. The CDR3 sequence is CASSSPRTTSYEQYF. In nucleotides, the CDR3 is TGTGCCAGCAGTAGCCCAAGGACAACCTCCTACGAGCAGTACTTC.

V gene TRBV5-6 combines with J gene TRBJ1-2, with D possibly TRBD1 on 6 matching bases. Germline V gives CDR1 SGHDT, CDR2 YYEEEE. Trimming shortened V by 1 base and J by 4 bases, and 14 bases separated the two germline ends. There are 15 residues in the CDR3. CDR3 loop: CASSLNTGWTYGYTF. The CDR3 region has the DNA TGTGCCAGCAGCTTGAACACAGGGTGGACCTATGGCTACACCTTC.

This clone was seen a few times. In DNA form, the CDR3 reads TGTGCCAGCAGTGAATGGGACAGGATATACGAGCAGTACTTC. It translates to CASSEWDRIYEQYF. V and J are TRBV2 and TRBJ2-7, with TRBD1 matching 8 bases. This CDR3 contains 14 residues. CDR1 is SNHLY, CDR2 FYNNEI, per germline. V lost 2 bases to trimming and J lost 4 bases; unmatched junction nucleotides: 4.

The chain recombines TRBV9 with TRBJ2-5; 13 bases agree with TRBD2. V was clipped by 3 bases and J by 5 bases; unmatched bases: 7. CDR1 is SGDLS, CDR2 YYNGEE, per germline. The CDR3 extends over 16 amino acids. The DNA for the CDR3 is TGTGCCAGCAGCGCCGGGACTAGCGGGATACCTGAGACCCAGTACTTC. Protein sequence: CASSAGTSGIPETQYF.

The chain is built from TRBV2 and TRBJ2-7, with 7 bases matching TRBD2. The V segment lost 1 base and the J segment 6 bases; nucleotides outside the gene matches: 6. Germline loops: CDR1 SNHLY, CDR2 FYNNEI. The CDR3 extends over 14 amino acids. CDR3 in DNA: TGTGCCAGCAGTGAAGGGAGAAGGGAGGGCGAGCAGTACTTC. Translated: CASSEGRREGEQYF.

The chain's CDR3 is CASSPVRADHSYEQYF. Written as DNA, the CDR3 is TGTGCCAGCAGCCCCGTTCGGGCAGATCACTCCTACGAGCAGTACTTC. This sequence joins TRBV27 and TRBJ2-7; D not resolved. This CDR3 spans 16 amino acids. Germline values: CDR1 MNHEY, CDR2 SMNVEV (reference sequence). The V end lost 6 bases, the J end lost 0 bases, and 18 bases lay between the germline ends.

The genes are TRBV7-3 and TRBJ2-3; 7 bases match TRBD2. After removal of 4 bases from V and 6 bases from J, the junction contained 7 bases not matched to a gene. CDR1 is SGHTA and CDR2 is FQGTGA in the germline V gene. The CDR3 loop spans 14 amino acids. The CDR3: CASSSGLGTDTQYF. CDR3 nucleotide sequence: TGTGCCAGCAGCTCCGGACTAGGGACGGATACGCAGTATTTT.

The chain has TRBV7-2 and TRBJ2-7, with 12 bases identical to TRBD2. Germline CDR1 SGHTA, CDR2 FQGNSA. After removal of 3 bases from V and 4 bases from J, the junction contained 4 bases not matched to a gene. This CDR3 is built from 15 residues. The CDR3: CASSFTSGGLYEQYF. Written as DNA, the CDR3 is TGTGCCAGCAGCTTTACTAGCGGGGGGTTGTACGAGCAGTACTTC.

The chain couples TRBV28 to TRBJ1-2; D possibly corresponds to TRBD1 (6 bases). The length of the CDR3 is 15 residues. Trimming removed 8 bases at V and 4 bases at J, with 20 bases between. Germline-derived CDR1 and CDR2 are MDHEN and SYDVKM. The CDR3 nucleotides read TGTGCCAGCTCTAGCTCCGGGACAAGATTCTATGGCTACACCTTC. It translates to CASSSSGTRFYGYTF.

V usage is TRBV14 and J usage is TRBJ2-2; TRBD1 matches 7 bases. The trim removed 4 bases at V and 6 bases at J, leaving 11 bases unmatched. This CDR3 comprises 16 residues. CDR1 is SGHDN and CDR2 is FVKESK in the germline V gene. CDR3 residues: CASSLRTGHRAGELFF. The CDR3 DNA follows: TGTGCCAGCAGCCTCCGGACAGGACACAGGGCCGGGGAGCTGTTTTTT.

This clone was recorded at least ten times. This chain uses TRBV11-2 with TRBJ1-3, with 7 bases lining up with TRBD1. The CDR3 runs to 13 residues. V shed 3 bases, J shed 7 bases, and the junction held 3 bases outside the gene matches. CDR1 is SGHAT, CDR2 FQNNGV, per germline. CDR3 protein: CASSLGQMNTIYF. The CDR3 DNA reads as TGTGCCAGCAGCTTGGGACAGATGAACACCATATATTTT.

The gene calls are TRBV9 and TRBJ2-2; D is unresolved. The CDR3 covers 13 residues. Germline CDR1 is SGDLS and CDR2 is YYNGEE. The ends were cut back, 0 bases at V and 8 bases at J, with 8 bases in the middle. Here the CDR3 DNA reads TGTGCCAGCAGCGTAGATCGGCAGGGGGAGCTGTTTTTT. Protein: CASSVDRQGELFF.

As regards this clone: A junction boundary mismatches the germline segment, possibly from a read error. This chain links TRBV27 with TRBJ2-1, with D perhaps TRBD1 or TRBD2 (5 bases each). CDR1 and CDR2 from the germline V gene are MNHEY and SMNVEV (reference sequence). This CDR3 is built from 11 residues. CDR3 sequence reads: CASSFDSLRVF. The CDR3 nucleotides are TGTGCCAGCAGTTTTGACAGCCTGCGGGTCTTC.

CDR3 loop: CASSYSSATNEKLFF. CDR3 DNA: TGTGCCAGCAGTTACTCCTCTGCAACTAATGAAAAACTGTTTTTT. The V gene is TRBV6-5, the J gene TRBJ1-4, with D unresolved. Germline assignment: CDR1 MNHEY and CDR2 SVGAGI. Trimming cost V 0 bases and J 0 bases, with 5 bases left between them. This CDR3 contains 15 residues.

The chain couples TRBV7-2 to TRBJ2-3; D ambiguous. V was trimmed by 3 bases and J by 4 bases, leaving 5 bases between them. Germline values: CDR1 SGHTA, CDR2 FQGNSA. CDR3 length: 12 residues. The CDR3 here is CASSFGSDTQYF. The CDR3 nucleotides read TGTGCCAGCAGCTTTGGGTCAGATACGCAGTATTTT.

This clone was recorded at least ten times. This chain uses TRBV2 with TRBJ2-1; possible D gene TRBD2, 5 bases. Germline V gene lookup returns CDR1 SNHLY and CDR2 FYNNEI. CDR3 size: 13 residues. V lost 4 bases, J lost 3 bases, and 7 bases lay in between. The CDR3 loop reads CASSGTYYNEQFF. The DNA for the CDR3 is TGTGCCAGCAGTGGGACTTACTACAATGAGCAGTTCTTC.

The J gene is TRBJ2-5, the V gene TRBV28; D is unclear. Germline V lookup: CDR1 MDHEN, CDR2 SYDVKM. V was pared by 7 bases and J by 0 bases, with 12 bases between. The CDR3 covers 14 residues. As DNA, the CDR3 is TGTGCCAGCACCCCCAGGAACGACCAAGAGACCCAGTACTTC. Encoded protein: CASTPRNDQETQYF.

This chain connects TRBV27 to TRBJ2-3, with 9 bases that match TRBD1. This CDR3 region has 19 residues. The trim removed 2 bases at V and 0 bases at J, leaving 12 bases unmatched. CDR1 MNHEY and CDR2 SMNVEV come from the germline V gene (reference sequence). The CDR3 is CASSLLPFTGGFSTDTQYF. CDR3 coding DNA: TGTGCCAGCAGTTTACTTCCTTTTACAGGGGGCTTTAGCACAGATACGCAGTATTTT.

This chain uses TRBV19 with TRBJ2-7; perhaps TRBD1 as D (6 bases). CDR1 is LNHDA, CDR2 SQIVND, per germline (reference sequence). Trimming removed 3 bases from V and 0 bases from J, with 9 bases in between. The CDR3 loop spans 14 amino acids. The CDR3 is CASSIRGPSYEQYF. The CDR3 DNA reads as TGTGCCAGTAGTATCAGGGGCCCCTCCTACGAGCAGTACTTC.

In its sample, this clone ranks as medium-sized. V gene TRBV7-2 combines with J gene TRBJ2-2; the D gene is possibly TRBD2 (5 bases). Trimming pared 1 base from V and 4 bases from J, leaving 7 bases between. The germline V gene encodes CDR1 SGHTA and CDR2 FQGNSA. The CDR3 extends over 14 amino acids. CDR3 in amino acids: CASSLVGSTGELFF. CDR3 nucleotides: TGTGCCAGCAGCTTAGTTGGGAGCACCGGGGAGCTGTTTTTT.

CDR3 residues: CASSSSNTGELFF. CDR3 in DNA: TGTGCCAGCAGTTCCTCGAACACCGGGGAGCTGTTTTTT. The chain employs TRBV27 and TRBJ2-2; D gene uncertain. Deletions cut 4 bases from V and 0 bases from J, with 3 bases between. The CDR3 spans 13 residues. Germline assignment: CDR1 MNHEY and CDR2 SMNVEV (reference sequence).

V and J are TRBV21-1 and TRBJ1-5. TRBV21-1 is a known pseudogene. The CDR3 covers 16 residues. CDR3 bases: TGTGCCAGCAGCGACGCCAGTGGCGATGGCAATCAGCCCCAGCATTTT. Amino acids: CASSDASGDGNQPQHF.

The chain employs TRBV11-3 and TRBJ2-7, with D perhaps matching TRBD1 or TRBD2 (5 bases each). This CDR3 contains 14 residues. Germline lookup yields CDR1 SGHNT and CDR2 YENEEA. V lost 5 bases and J lost 0, with 11 bases in between. The DNA for the CDR3 is TGTGCCAGCAGCCCTAGGGACGTCTCCTACGAGCAGTACTTC. This translates into CASSPRDVSYEQYF.